This passage covers 11 T cell receptor beta chains from one sample sequenced in a study of a mutant IDH1 vaccine in newly diagnosed glioma. Assay used: immunoSEQ multiplex PCR; TCRdb lists only in-frame clones, some missing. The sample contains under 40,000 clones, around 83% of which appear only once. As for time point: week 35, safety follow-up. A 20-mer mutant IDH1 peptide at 300 ug was injected subcutaneously with topical imiquimod. These receptors lack a known antigen. The starting material was PBMCs, obtained from a glioma patient whose treatment included an IDH1 peptide vaccine. The receptor set was obtained from a woman aged 18-29 years with glioma.

The chain recombines TRBV10-3 with TRBJ1-1; 10 bases align to TRBD1. The CDR3 has 17 amino acids. The germline V gene encodes CDR1 ENHRY and CDR2 SYGVKD. V gave up 11 bases and J gave up 7 bases; unmatched junction bases: 22. In DNA form, the CDR3 reads TGTGCCGCAAGAACCGGGACAGGGGCGACCATGGAACGTGAAGCTTTCTTT. Translating gives CAARTGTGATMEREAFF.

The chain employs TRBV5-1 and TRBJ1-2; 10 nucleotides agree with TRBD1. The CDR3 runs to 15 residues. J was trimmed by 7 bases and V by 3 bases; bases with no gene match: 9. The V gene's germline CDR1 is SGHRS and CDR2 YFSETQ. The DNA for the CDR3 is TGCGCCAGCAGCTCTCAAGGACAGGGGGAGGTTGGCTACACCTTC. Its translation: CASSSQGQGEVGYTF.

The CDR3 here is CASSLSKGVWYEQYF. In DNA, the CDR3 is TGTGCCAGCAGCTTATCGAAGGGAGTCTGGTACGAGCAGTACTTC. V usage is TRBV7-9 and J usage is TRBJ2-7, with D maybe TRBD2 (5 bases). This CDR3 is 15 amino acids long. Trimming removed 2 bases from V and 4 bases from J, with 15 bases in between. Germline loops: CDR1 SEHNR, CDR2 FQNEAQ (reference sequence).

CDR3 sequence (DNA): TGTGCCAGCAGCCCGCTCGAGATTCTCCATGCTTTCTTT. Translating it yields CASSPLEILHAFF. The chain joins TRBV7-9 to TRBJ1-1; no definite D call. CDR1 is SEHNR, CDR2 FQNEAQ, per germline (reference sequence). The CDR3 runs to 13 residues. The V gene lost 5 bases and the J gene lost 11 bases, with 18 bases spanning the gap.

The chain recombines TRBV14 with TRBJ1-2; D is unresolved. Trimming removed 0 bases at V and 4 bases at J, with 15 bases between. The CDR3 runs to 16 residues. The germline V gene encodes CDR1 SGHDN and CDR2 FVKESK. CDR3 region: CASSQERTESFYGYTF. The CDR3 DNA reads as TGTGCCAGCAGCCAAGAACGAACAGAATCGTTCTATGGCTACACCTTC.

J is TRBJ1-5 and V is TRBV28, with TRBD1 identical over 7 bases. V shed 7 bases and J 1 base; nucleotides not matched to a gene: 7. CDR3 length equals 15 residues. Germline V lookup: CDR1 MDHEN, CDR2 SYDVKM. CDR3 in amino acids: CASKHRGRSNQPQHF. The DNA for the CDR3 is TGTGCCAGCAAACACAGGGGCCGGAGCAATCAGCCCCAGCATTTT.

The chain carries TRBV5-1 and TRBJ1-3, with D unclear. The CDR3 has 17 residues. Deletions cut 0 bases from V and 0 bases from J, with 13 bases between. The V gene's germline CDR1 is SGHRS and CDR2 YFSETQ. CDR3 DNA: TGCGCCAGCAGCTTGGGGACGGGAGAGAGCTCTGGAAACACCATATATTTT. This gives the protein CASSLGTGESSGNTIYF.

The genes are TRBV7-9 and TRBJ2-7; weak D call: TRBD1 (6 bases). The V end was cut by 4 bases, the J end by 2 bases, with 12 bases between. Germline V gives CDR1 SEHNR, CDR2 FQNEAQ (reference sequence). The CDR3 consists of 14 residues. The CDR3: CASSSQGNPYEQYF. The DNA for the CDR3 is TGTGCCAGCAGCTCGCAGGGGAACCCCTACGAGCAGTACTTC. The full variable domain, completed using reference TRBV7-9 and TRBJ2-7, is DTGVSQNPRHKITKRGQNVTFRCDPISEHNRLYWYRQTLGQGPEFLTYFQNEAQLEKSRLLSDRFSAERPKGSFSTLEIQRTEQGDSAMYLCASSSQGNPYEQYFGPGTRLTVT.

This chain uses TRBV2 with TRBJ2-3; no definite D call. Trimming pared 7 bases from V and 6 bases from J, leaving 5 bases between. CDR3 length equals 10 residues. Germline V lookup: CDR1 SNHLY, CDR2 FYNNEI. The CDR3 DNA follows: TGTGCCAGCAAGGAGGATACGCAGTATTTT. Amino acid sequence: CASKEDTQYF.

This rearrangement joins TRBV7-8 to TRBJ2-7, with no clear D. There are 13 residues in the CDR3. V was clipped by 0 bases and J by 6 bases, with 9 bases between them. Germline CDR1 reads SGHVS; CDR2 reads FQNEAQ. The DNA of the CDR3 is TGTGCCAGCAGCTTAGCGCTTGGGCGCGAGCAGTACTTC. Translated: CASSLALGREQYF.

V usage is TRBV4-2 and J usage is TRBJ2-5, with TRBD2 identical over 8 bases. CDR1 is LGHNA, CDR2 YNFKEQ, per germline. CDR3 length: 14 residues. V shed 6 bases and J 5 bases; nucleotides not matched to a gene: 8. This CDR3 reads CASSQFSGIETQYF. CDR3 nucleotides: TGTGCCAGCAGTCAATTTAGCGGGATCGAGACCCAGTACTTC.